The sequence of this TCR beta chain was determined in a study of OX40 agonist ivuxolimab in advanced cancers. About the study: Dose-escalation patients suffered from hepatocellular carcinoma, melanoma, renal cell or head and neck cancer. From about 23 to 85 years was the age range, with a mean of about 56 years, and approximately 84% were male. Study-level findings and limits: There was clonal expansion of CD4+ and CD8+ blood T cells by week 6 at 0.1 to 3.0 mg/kg. Compared with CD4+, CD8+ T cells on average had more expanded clones.

Measured with immunoSEQ multiplex PCR; TCRdb has only the in-frame clones, and not every one. The sample shows 75,000 to 100,000 clones, roughly 93% of them seen only once. A word on this clone: Its target is not known.

This CDR3 is 15 amino acids long. The V gene lost 3 bases and the J gene lost 7 bases, with 13 bases spanning the gap. Germline V gene lookup returns CDR1 LNHDA and CDR2 SQIVND (reference sequence). Here the sequenced sample was CD4+ or CD8+ T cells sorted from blood, taken in a trial of the OX40 agonist ivuxolimab. This clonotype was sampled from an adult with an advanced solid tumor such as melanoma, head and neck, liver or kidney cancer. The chain combines TRBV19 with TRBJ1-6, with no clear D. The CDR3: CASSISILSNSPLHF. DNA of the CDR3: TGTGCCAGTAGTATCTCCATCCTAAGCAATTCACCCCTCCACTTT.